This T cell receptor (beta chain) was identified in a study of STAT3 mutations in large granular lymphocyte leukemia. Study-level background: Canonical activating STAT3 mutations were detected in roughly half of the longitudinally sequenced T-LGLL patients.

Each sample's TCRbeta library yielded on average roughly 42,000 productive templates. Sequenced by immunoSEQ multiplex PCR; TCRdb stores in-frame clones only, minus some. The sample has about 20,000 clones; 80% to 95% are singletons. Germline CDR1 and CDR2: SGHTS and YDEGEE. V lost 1 base and J 7 bases, leaving 12 bases between the germline ends. This CDR3 contains 14 residues. About this clone: The antigen is unknown.

General study findings and limits: In about 30% of the 18 patients, new TCR clonotypes emerged after therapy. Every T-cell large granular lymphocyte leukemia patient had at least one immunodominant TCR beta clonotype. In some patients, a small highly pathogenic clone possibly went undetected.

The source is a man aged 55 to 70 with T-cell large granular lymphocyte leukemia. Some clones in this sample may be carry-over from other donors' samples. The sequenced sample consisted of peripheral blood mononuclear cells. V and J are TRBV5-8 and TRBJ1-5; D not certain. CDR3 sequence reads: CASSLMGEGQPQHF. The DNA for the CDR3 is TGTGCCAGCAGCTTGATGGGAGAGGGACAGCCCCAGCATTTT.